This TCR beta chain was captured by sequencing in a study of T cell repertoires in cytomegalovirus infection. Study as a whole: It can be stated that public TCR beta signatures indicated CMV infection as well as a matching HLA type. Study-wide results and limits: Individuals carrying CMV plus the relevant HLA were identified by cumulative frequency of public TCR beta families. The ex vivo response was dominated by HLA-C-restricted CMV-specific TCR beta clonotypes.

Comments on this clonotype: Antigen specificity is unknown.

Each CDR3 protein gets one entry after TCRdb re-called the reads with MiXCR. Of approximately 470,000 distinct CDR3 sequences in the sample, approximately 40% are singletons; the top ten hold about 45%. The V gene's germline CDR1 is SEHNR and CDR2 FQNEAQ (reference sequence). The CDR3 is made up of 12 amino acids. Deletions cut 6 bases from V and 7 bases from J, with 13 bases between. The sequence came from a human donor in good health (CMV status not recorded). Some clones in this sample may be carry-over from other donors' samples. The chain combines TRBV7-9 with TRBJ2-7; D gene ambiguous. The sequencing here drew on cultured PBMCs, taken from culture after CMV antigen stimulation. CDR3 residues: CASSQTGEEQYF. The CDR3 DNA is TGTGCCAGCAGTCAAACCGGAGAAGAGCAGTACTTC.